One and the same sample provided the 4 T cell receptor beta chains below, sequenced in a study of OX40 agonist ivuxolimab in advanced cancers. The method was immunoSEQ multiplex PCR; TCRdb's version includes in-frame clones alone and lacks a portion of them. This sample has roughly 67,000 clones, with around nine tenths found just once. This sample comprised CD4+ or CD8+ T cells sorted from blood, obtained in a trial of the OX40 agonist ivuxolimab. The source of these receptors is an adult with an advanced solid tumor such as melanoma, head and neck, liver or kidney cancer.

The genes are TRBV7-9 and TRBJ2-1; 8 bases are shared with TRBD2. The CDR3 sequence is 16 residues long. Germline CDR1 SEHNR, CDR2 FQNEAQ (reference sequence). Losses at the gene ends were 3 bases for V and 5 bases for J; bases not matched to a gene: 9. Here the CDR3 DNA reads TGTGCCAGCAGCTTTTTTACGCTAGCGGGTAACAATGAGCAGTTCTTC. Its protein is CASSFFTLAGNNEQFF. Full variable domain (outside the CDR3, taken from reference TRBV7-9 and TRBJ2-1): DTGVSQNPRHKITKRGQNVTFRCDPISEHNRLYWYRQTLGQGPEFLTYFQNEAQLEKSRLLSDRFSAERPKGSFSTLEIQRTEQGDSAMYLCASSFFTLAGNNEQFFGPGTRLTVL.

In its sample, this clone was seen once. The rearrangement links TRBV5-1 to TRBJ1-2; no clear D gene. Trimming took off 0 bases at V and 6 bases at J, with 12 bases between the two ends. The V gene's germline CDR1 is SGHRS and CDR2 YFSETQ. This CDR3 comprises 14 residues. The CDR3 loop reads CASSLEALRDGYTF. The CDR3 DNA is TGCGCCAGCAGCTTGGAGGCCCTCCGCGATGGCTACACCTTC.

The chain joins TRBV27 to TRBJ2-7; 9 bases map to TRBD1. The CDR3 runs 15 residues. Germline assignment: CDR1 MNHEY and CDR2 SMNVEV (reference sequence). V shed 6 bases, J shed 0 bases, and the junction held 6 bases outside the gene matches. CDR3 in amino acids: CASRSGTGSSYEQYF. For the CDR3, the DNA is TGTGCCAGCAGGAGCGGGACAGGGTCCTCCTACGAGCAGTACTTC.

The chain uses TRBV19 and TRBJ2-3; D perhaps matches TRBD2 (5 bases). V lost 6 bases to trimming and J lost 1 base, with 11 bases between them. This CDR3 has 14 amino acids. The germline V gene encodes CDR1 LNHDA and CDR2 SQIVND (reference sequence). Written as DNA, the CDR3 is TGTGCCAGTAGAGTTGGAGCGGGCACAGATACGCAGTATTTT. Its translation: CASRVGAGTDTQYF.